These T cell receptor beta chains were read from a single sample in a study of blood T cell repertoires in COVID-19. Clones were read by immunoSEQ multiplex PCR, and TCRdb kept only the in-frame ones, dropping some. The sample includes some 700,000 clones, 80% to 90% seen only once; the top ten take over 0.2%. The specimen sequenced was peripheral blood. The receptor set was obtained from a woman aged 18-35 years with acute or convalescent COVID-19. The CDR3 runs from the conserved cysteine through the conserved F or W. The order of the fields is V gene, J gene, D gene, clone size, CDR3 DNA, CDR3 protein. The D gene is left open where the match is weak. Expanded clones get a size class; other rows say once, few or many, or leave the size out.

TRBV13	TRBJ2-7	-	-	TGTGCCAGCAGCTCCCGGGACACTACCTACGAGCAGTACTTC	CASSSRDTTYEQYF
TRBV11-2	TRBJ1-1	TRBD1	-	TGTGCCAGCAGCCGCGGGACAGCAAATATGAACACTGAAGCTTTCTTT	CASSRGTANMNTEAFF
TRBV19	TRBJ1-2	-	-	TGTGCCAGTAGTACCTCAGCCAGGTACTATGGCTACACCTTC	CASSTSARYYGYTF
TRBV18	TRBJ1-1	TRBD1	-	TGTGCCAGCTCACCGGGACAGGTCTCGAACACTGAAGCTTTCTTT	CASSPGQVSNTEAFF
TRBV5-4	TRBJ1-6	TRBD1	-	TGTGCCAGCAGCTTGCTGGGACAGGGAAATTCACCCCTCCACTTT	CASSLLGQGNSPLHF
TRBV23-1	TRBJ2-5	-	-	TGCGCCAGCAGTCAATCATTGGGCAGGGGGAGGCGAGAGACCCAGTACTTC	CASSQSLGRGRRETQYF
TRBV5-1	TRBJ1-2	TRBD1	-	TGCGCCAGCAGCTTCACAGGGGGTGATGGCTACACCTTC	CASSFTGGDGYTF
TRBV30	TRBJ1-3	TRBD1	-	TGTGCCTGGAGCATGACAGGGGCTGGAAACACCATATATTTT	CAWSMTGAGNTIYF
TRBV5-8	TRBJ2-7	TRBD1	-	TGTGCCAGCAGCTTGGGACAGGGCATCTACGAGCAGTACTTC	CASSLGQGIYEQYF
TRBV6-5	TRBJ1-5	-	-	TGTGCCAGCAGCCAAGTTCAGGGCGGCGGTCAGCCCCAGCATTTT	CASSQVQGGGQPQHF
TRBV2	TRBJ1-6	-	-	TGTGCCAGCACTCAGACGGGGGACTATAATTCACCCCTCCACTTT	CASTQTGDYNSPLHF
TRBV6-5	TRBJ2-5	-	-	TGTGCCAGCACTCGGGATGGCACTGGGACCCAGTACTTC	CASTRDGTGTQYF
TRBV5-1	TRBJ2-7	-	-	TGCGCCAGCAGCTCCCGATGGGACTCGCTGGATTACAAGTACGAGCAGTACTTC	CASSSRWDSLDYKYEQYF
TRBV12-3/TRBV12-4	TRBJ1-6	-	once	TGTGCCAGCAGGGCTTCCTATAATTCACCCCTCCACTTT	CASRASYNSPLHF
TRBV6-5	TRBJ1-1	-	-	TGTGCCAGCAGTTACGAGGAGACCGGGAGGGACACTGAAGCTTTCTTT	CASSYEETGRDTEAFF
TRBV24-1	TRBJ1-4	-	-	TGTGCCACCTTATCCGCGAATGAAAAACTGTTTTTT	CATLSANEKLFF
TRBV10-3	TRBJ2-7	TRBD1	-	TGTGCCATTGGGACAGGGGGTAGAGACGAGCAGTACTTC	CAIGTGGRDEQYF
TRBV30	TRBJ1-2	-	few	TGTGCCTGGAGGGGAGGGAAGACCCATGGCTACACCTTC	CAWRGGKTHGYTF
TRBV6-5	TRBJ2-7	TRBD2	-	TGTGCCAGCAGTCCTCAGCGGGGGGCCTACTACGAGCAGTACTTC	CASSPQRGAYYEQYF
TRBV5-1	TRBJ1-5	TRBD1	few	TGCGCCAGCAGCTTGGGGGTGACAGGGAATCAGCCCCAGCATTTT	CASSLGVTGNQPQHF
TRBV6-5	TRBJ1-6	TRBD1	-	TGTGCCAGCAGTTACCGCCGACAGGGAATTGGCTCACCCCTCCACTTT	CASSYRRQGIGSPLHF
TRBV7-9	TRBJ1-4	TRBD1	-	TGTGCCAGCAGCCGTTCGAGACAGGGTGAAAAACTGTTTTTT	CASSRSRQGEKLFF
TRBV7-2	TRBJ1-1	-	-	TGTGCCAGCAGCTTAGGTGGGGGCTGGGGCACTGAAGCTTTCTTT	CASSLGGGWGTEAFF
TRBV24-1	TRBJ1-1	-	-	TGTGCCACCAGTGATGAAAGGGGTACTGAAGCTTTCTTT	CATSDERGTEAFF
TRBV7-8	TRBJ2-6	-	-	TGTGCCAGCAGCCGATCTCGAAGGGGGACTGGGGCCAACGTCCTGACTTTC	CASSRSRRGTGANVLTF